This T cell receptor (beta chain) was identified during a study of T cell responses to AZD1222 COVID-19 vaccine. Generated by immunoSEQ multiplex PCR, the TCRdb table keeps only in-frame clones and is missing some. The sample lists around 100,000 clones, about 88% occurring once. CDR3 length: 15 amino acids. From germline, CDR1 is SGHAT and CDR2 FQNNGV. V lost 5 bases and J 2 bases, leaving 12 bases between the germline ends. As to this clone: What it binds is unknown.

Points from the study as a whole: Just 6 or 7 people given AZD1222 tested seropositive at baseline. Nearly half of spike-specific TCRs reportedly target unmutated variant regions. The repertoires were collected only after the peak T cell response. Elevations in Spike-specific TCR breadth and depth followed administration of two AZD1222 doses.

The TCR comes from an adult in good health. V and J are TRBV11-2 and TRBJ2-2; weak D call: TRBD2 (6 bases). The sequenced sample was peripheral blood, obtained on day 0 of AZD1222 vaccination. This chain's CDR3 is CASSPHSGNTGELFF. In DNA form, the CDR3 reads TGTGCCAGCAGCCCCCATAGCGGAAACACCGGGGAGCTGTTTTTT.